The 26 T cell receptor beta chains listed next were all sequenced from one sample in a study of blood T cell repertoires in COVID-19. Data came from immunoSEQ multiplex PCR; TCRdb stores just in-frame clones and leaves some out. The top ten hold about 9.4% of the sample, which has about 130,000 clones, around 88% seen once. The sequenced material came from peripheral blood. These receptors all come from a man aged 45 to 65 with acute or convalescent COVID-19.

The J gene is TRBJ1-1, the V gene TRBV19; a possible D gene is TRBD1 (5 bases). The V and J ends lost 3 bases and 0 bases respectively, with 5 bases between them. CDR1 and CDR2 from the germline V gene are LNHDA and SQIVND (reference sequence). The CDR3 covers 13 residues. The CDR3 DNA follows: TGTGCCAGTAGTATGGGGCTGAACACTGAAGCTTTCTTT. Translated, it gives CASSMGLNTEAFF. Full variable domain (remainder filled in from reference TRBV19 and TRBJ1-1): DGGITQSPKYLFRKEGQNVTLSCEQNLNHDAMYWYRQDPGQGLRLIYYSQIVNDFQKGDIAEGYSVSREKKESFPLTVTSAQKNPTAFYLCASSMGLNTEAFFGQGTRLTVV.

This clone was found once. The V call is TRBV15, the J call TRBJ1-4, with D possibly TRBD1 on 5 matching bases. V lost 2 bases to trimming and J lost 4 bases, with 11 bases between them. The CDR3 spans 15 residues. In germline, CDR1 is LNHNV, CDR2 YYDKDF (reference sequence). The CDR3 sequence is CATSRPTGFNEKLFF. CDR3 DNA: TGTGCCACCAGCAGACCAACAGGATTTAATGAAAAACTGTTTTTT.

V gene TRBV2 combines with J gene TRBJ2-5, with a possible D match to TRBD1 (5 bases). The CDR3 contains 13 residues. Between the trimmed V and J ends, which lost 7 bases and 3 bases, there was a span of 12 bases. Germline loops: CDR1 SNHLY, CDR2 FYNNEI. As DNA, the CDR3 is TGTGCCAGCATCGACGCAGGGAAAGAGACCCAGTACTTC. This encodes CASIDAGKETQYF.

The V and J genes are TRBV5-1 and TRBJ1-2; weak D call: TRBD1 (5 bases). This CDR3 spans 14 amino acids. Looked up from germline, CDR1 is SGHRS and CDR2 is YFSETQ. The V end lost 1 base, the J end lost 6 bases, and 13 bases lay between the germline ends. The CDR3 loop reads CASSLTGDLNGYTF. Written as DNA, the CDR3 is TGCGCCAGCAGCTTGACGGGGGACTTAAATGGCTACACCTTC.

The CDR3 protein is CASSLRGNTEAFF. The CDR3 nucleotides read TGTGCCAGCAGTTTACGAGGGAACACTGAAGCTTTCTTT. The V gene is TRBV27, the J gene TRBJ1-1, with no clear D. Germline CDR1 is MNHEY and CDR2 is SMNVEV (reference sequence). This CDR3 is 13 amino acids long. V was pared by 2 bases and J by 1 base, with 5 bases between.

The chain employs TRBV10-3 and TRBJ1-5; the D gene is possibly TRBD1 (6 bases). The CDR3 runs to 16 residues. The V gene's germline CDR1 is ENHRY and CDR2 SYGVKD. V dropped 0 bases and J dropped 4 bases, with 13 bases sitting between them. The CDR3 nucleotides are TGTGCCATCAGTGAGTCCTTGACAGGTAGTAATCAGCCCCAGCATTTT. Translating gives CAISESLTGSNQPQHF.

This clone was observed a few times. The rearrangement links TRBV6-5 to TRBJ1-1, with TRBD1 matching 9 bases. Germline V CDR1 and CDR2: MNHEY, SVGAGI. The CDR3 sequence is 14 residues long. V lost 2 bases and J lost 3; bases outside the gene matches: 1. DNA of the CDR3: TGTGCCAGCAGTTACGGACAGGGGTACACTGAAGCTTTCTTT. This sequence encodes CASSYGQGYTEAFF.

The V and J genes are TRBV30 and TRBJ1-2; no firm D call. The V gene lost 0 bases and the J gene lost 3 bases, with 14 bases spanning the gap. This CDR3 comprises 15 residues. In germline, CDR1 is GTSNPN, CDR2 SVGIG (reference sequence). CDR3 sequence reads: CAWSVTGSSYYGYTF. CDR3 DNA: TGTGCCTGGAGTGTCACGGGGTCCTCTTACTATGGCTACACCTTC.

There are a few counts of this clone. This CDR3 reads CASSSDSFAYNEQFF. The CDR3 bases are TGTGCCAGCAGTTCGGACTCTTTCGCCTACAATGAGCAGTTCTTC. V and J are TRBV6-5 and TRBJ2-1; D possibly corresponds to TRBD2 (5 bases). The germline V and J ends were trimmed by 4 bases and 2 bases, with 12 bases remaining between them. The germline V gene encodes CDR1 MNHEY and CDR2 SVGAGI. This CDR3 spans 15 amino acids.

This chain uses TRBV12-3 or TRBV12-4 with TRBJ1-1, with D unresolved. The CDR3 runs 13 residues. Trimming shortened V by 9 bases and J by 1 base, and 12 bases separated the two germline ends. CDR3 in amino acids: CASTSLKNTEAFF. The CDR3 DNA sequence: TGTGCCAGTACTTCCTTGAAGAACACTGAAGCTTTCTTT.

The chain uses TRBV11-2 and TRBJ1-1; D may be TRBD1 (6 bases). This CDR3 has 13 residues. Germline loops: CDR1 SGHAT, CDR2 FQNNGV. V lost 2 bases and J 5 bases, leaving 9 bases between the germline ends. CDR3 amino acids: CASSLQGLTEAFF. The DNA for the CDR3 is TGTGCCAGCAGCTTACAGGGGTTGACTGAAGCTTTCTTT.

The chain recombines TRBV7-9 with TRBJ2-7; 7 positions agree with TRBD2. V was pared by 4 bases and J by 7 bases, with 10 bases of the junction left unmatched. The germline V gene encodes CDR1 SEHNR and CDR2 FQNEAQ (reference sequence). The CDR3 runs 14 residues. CDR3 nucleotides: TGTGCCAGCAGCTCAGGGAGGGCCATTCGAGAGCAGTACTTC. Translated: CASSSGRAIREQYF.

The chain has TRBV6-4 and TRBJ1-1; D is ambiguous. Germline V gives CDR1 MRHNA, CDR2 SNTAGT. CDR3 size: 11 residues. The ends were cut back, 6 bases at V and 3 bases at J, with 5 bases in the middle. DNA for the CDR3: TGTGCCAGCAGGAGGGACACTGAAGCTTTCTTT. Amino acids: CASRRDTEAFF.

This clone turned up a few times. The chain has TRBV4-1 and TRBJ2-5; 10 bases match TRBD1. CDR3 length equals 16 residues. CDR1 is MGHRA, CDR2 YSYEKL, per germline. V lost 2 bases and J lost 9; bases outside the gene matches: 12. The CDR3 loop is CASSQFFTGTGDPQYF. The CDR3 region has the DNA TGCGCCAGCAGCCAATTTTTTACCGGGACAGGGGATCCCCAGTACTTC.

The V and J genes are TRBV5-1 and TRBJ1-2; TRBD1 matches 7 bases. Losses at the gene ends were 6 bases for V and 14 bases for J; bases not matched to a gene: 10. CDR1 SGHRS and CDR2 YFSETQ come from the germline V gene. CDR3 length: 11 residues. The CDR3 protein is CASTEQGRSTF. As DNA, the CDR3 is TGCGCCAGCACTGAACAGGGGAGGTCGACCTTC.

V and J are TRBV6-4 and TRBJ2-2; 7 nucleotides line up with TRBD1. The CDR3 sequence is 15 residues long. The junction had 10 bases not matched to a gene; V was cut back by 6 bases and J by 6 bases. The germline CDR1 and CDR2 sequences are MRHNA and SNTAGT. The CDR3 nucleotides are TGTGCCAGCAGAGAGACAGGGCCCTCCGCCGGGGAGCTGTTTTTT. The encoded protein is CASRETGPSAGELFF.

The chain has TRBV27 and TRBJ2-5; unclear D gene. The CDR3 has 14 residues. Germline CDR1 is MNHEY and CDR2 is SMNVEV (reference sequence). With 1 base removed from V and 3 bases from J, the gap between germline ends came to 9 bases. For the CDR3, the DNA is TGTGCCAGCAGTTTATTGGCGGTAAAAGAGACCCAGTACTTC. Its protein is CASSLLAVKETQYF.

The chain recombines TRBV19 with TRBJ2-1, with 10 bases matching TRBD2. This CDR3 is built from 16 residues. Looked up from germline, CDR1 is LNHDA and CDR2 is SQIVND (reference sequence). Trimming at V came to 7 bases and at J to 9 bases, leaving 15 bases not matched to a gene. The DNA for the CDR3 is TGTGCCAGTATGGGAGTAGCGGGGGGCTTGGCCGTTGAGCAGTTCTTC. This codes for CASMGVAGGLAVEQFF.

The rearrangement links TRBV9 to TRBJ2-1, with a possible D match to TRBD1 (5 bases). The CDR3 consists of 15 residues. Per the germline V gene, CDR1 is SGDLS and CDR2 is YYNGEE. Trimming pared 7 bases from V and 0 bases from J, leaving 14 bases between. The CDR3 region is CASAWGFSSYNEQFF. The CDR3, as DNA: TGTGCCAGCGCTTGGGGCTTTTCCTCCTACAATGAGCAGTTCTTC. Filled out from reference TRBV9 and TRBJ2-1, the complete variable domain reads DSGVTQTPKHLITATGQRVTLRCSPRSGDLSVYWYQQSLDQGLQFLIQYYNGEERAKGNILERFSAQQFPDLHSELNLSSLELGDSALYFCASAWGFSSYNEQFFGPGTRLTVL.

The chain couples TRBV5-5 to TRBJ1-1; D unresolved. Germline V CDR1 and CDR2: SGHKS, YYEKEE (reference sequence). Trimming pared 5 bases from V and 5 bases from J, leaving 25 bases between. The CDR3 runs to 17 residues. The CDR3 DNA reads as TGTGCCAGCAGATCCCCAACCGACGTAGCCGCGGGGACTGAAGCTTTCTTT. Translated: CASRSPTDVAAGTEAFF. Combining the CDR3 with reference TRBV5-5 and TRBJ1-1 gives the whole variable domain DAGVTQSPTHLIKTRGQQVTLRCSPISGHKSVSWYQQVLGQGPQFIFQYYEKEERGRGNFPDRFSARQFPNYSSELNVNALLLGDSALYLCASRSPTDVAAGTEAFFGQGTRLTVV.

The rearrangement uses TRBV6-5 and TRBJ1-4; D gene uncertain. The ends were cut back, 6 bases at V and 13 bases at J, with 15 bases in the middle. The CDR3 sequence is 12 residues long. In germline, CDR1 is MNHEY, CDR2 SVGAGI. The CDR3 protein is CASSSTSGGLFF. The CDR3 region has the DNA TGTGCCAGCAGCTCGACCTCGGGAGGACTGTTTTTT.

This chain connects TRBV5-1 to TRBJ2-5; 7 bases map to TRBD1. Germline CDR1 and CDR2: SGHRS and YFSETQ. V lost 7 bases and J lost 3; bases outside the gene matches: 6. The CDR3 totals 13 residues. The CDR3 protein is CASDGDSEETQYF. Here the CDR3 DNA reads TGCGCCAGCGACGGGGACAGCGAAGAGACCCAGTACTTC.

The chain couples TRBV4-1 to TRBJ1-1; D uncertain. The CDR3 has 16 amino acids. Germline-derived CDR1 and CDR2 are MGHRA and YSYEKL. With 2 bases removed from V and 1 base from J, the gap between germline ends came to 14 bases. DNA for the CDR3: TGCGCCAGCAGCCAATTCGGGAAGCGAAAGAACACTGAAGCTTTCTTT. Translated: CASSQFGKRKNTEAFF.

The chain couples TRBV5-1 to TRBJ1-2, with TRBD1 matching over 10 bases. V lost 4 bases and J lost 5; bases outside the gene matches: 5. Germline assignment: CDR1 SGHRS and CDR2 YFSETQ. CDR3 length equals 14 residues. This CDR3 reads CASSPTGQGYGYTF. DNA for the CDR3: TGCGCCAGCAGCCCAACGGGACAGGGGTATGGCTACACCTTC.

The J gene is TRBJ2-7, the V gene TRBV2, with D uncertain. Trimming removed 7 bases at V and 4 bases at J, with 14 bases between. The CDR3 sequence is 13 residues long. Germline assignment: CDR1 SNHLY and CDR2 FYNNEI. The DNA of the CDR3 is TGTGCCAGCACGGTCCAGGCTATATACGAGCAGTACTTC. Its translation is CASTVQAIYEQYF.

V and J are TRBV19 and TRBJ1-2, with 7 bases matching TRBD1. This CDR3 spans 15 amino acids. V gave up 5 bases and J gave up 4 bases; unmatched junction bases: 10. Germline CDR1 is LNHDA and CDR2 is SQIVND (reference sequence). Here the CDR3 DNA reads TGTGCCAGTAGTGTCGCCGGGACAGAGGTCTATGGCTACACCTTC. It specifies CASSVAGTEVYGYTF.